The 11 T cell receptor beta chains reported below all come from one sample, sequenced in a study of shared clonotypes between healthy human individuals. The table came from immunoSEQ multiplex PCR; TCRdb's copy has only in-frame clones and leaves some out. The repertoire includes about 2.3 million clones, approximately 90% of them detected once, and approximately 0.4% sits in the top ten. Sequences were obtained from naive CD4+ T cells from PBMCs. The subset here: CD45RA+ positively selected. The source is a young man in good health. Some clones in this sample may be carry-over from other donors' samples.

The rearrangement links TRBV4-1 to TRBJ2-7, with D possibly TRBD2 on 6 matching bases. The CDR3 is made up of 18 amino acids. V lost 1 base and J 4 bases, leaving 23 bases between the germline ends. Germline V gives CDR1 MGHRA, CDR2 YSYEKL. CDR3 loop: CASSQAGTAVSWGYEQYF. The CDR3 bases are TGCGCCAGCAGCCAAGCCGGGACTGCAGTATCGTGGGGATACGAGCAGTACTTC.

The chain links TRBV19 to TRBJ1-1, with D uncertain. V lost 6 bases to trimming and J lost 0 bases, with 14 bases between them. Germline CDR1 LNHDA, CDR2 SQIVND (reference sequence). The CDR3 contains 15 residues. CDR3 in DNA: TGTGCCAGTAGACCCACCGCGGCCATGAACACTGAAGCTTTCTTT. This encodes CASRPTAAMNTEAFF. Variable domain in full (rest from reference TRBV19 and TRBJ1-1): DGGITQSPKYLFRKEGQNVTLSCEQNLNHDAMYWYRQDPGQGLRLIYYSQIVNDFQKGDIAEGYSVSREKKESFPLTVTSAQKNPTAFYLCASRPTAAMNTEAFFGQGTRLTVV.

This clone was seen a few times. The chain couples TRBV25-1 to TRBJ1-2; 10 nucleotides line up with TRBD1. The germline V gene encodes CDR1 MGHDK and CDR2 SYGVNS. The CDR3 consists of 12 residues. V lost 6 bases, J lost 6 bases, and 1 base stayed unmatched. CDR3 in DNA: TGTGCCAGCAGAGGACAGGGGGATGGCTACACCTTC. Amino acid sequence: CASRGQGDGYTF.

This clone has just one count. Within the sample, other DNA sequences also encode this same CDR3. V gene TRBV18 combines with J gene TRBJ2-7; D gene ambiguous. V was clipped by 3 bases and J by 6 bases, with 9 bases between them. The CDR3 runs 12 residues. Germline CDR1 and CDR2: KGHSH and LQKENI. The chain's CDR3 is CASSPRLGEQYF. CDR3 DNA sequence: TGTGCCAGCTCACCCCGGCTCGGCGAGCAGTACTTC. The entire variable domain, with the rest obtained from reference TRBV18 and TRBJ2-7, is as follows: NAGVMQNPRHLVRRRGQEARLRCSPMKGHSHVYWYRQLPEEGLKFMVYLQKENIIDESGMPKERFSAEFPKEGPSILRIQQVVRGDSAAYFCASSPRLGEQYFGPGTRLTVT.

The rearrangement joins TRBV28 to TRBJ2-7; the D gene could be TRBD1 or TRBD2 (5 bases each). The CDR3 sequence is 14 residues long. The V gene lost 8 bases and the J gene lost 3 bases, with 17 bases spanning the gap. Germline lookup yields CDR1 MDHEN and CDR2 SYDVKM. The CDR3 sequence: CASHSPGRSYEQYF. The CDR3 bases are TGTGCCAGCCATAGTCCGGGACGGAGCTACGAGCAGTACTTC.

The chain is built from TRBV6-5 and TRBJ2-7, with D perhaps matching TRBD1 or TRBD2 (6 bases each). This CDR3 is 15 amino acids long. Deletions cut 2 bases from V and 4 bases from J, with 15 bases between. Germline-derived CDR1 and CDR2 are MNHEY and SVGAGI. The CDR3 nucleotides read TGTGCCAGCAGTTACGGGACACCTGGGGGGTACGAGCAGTACTTC. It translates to CASSYGTPGGYEQYF.

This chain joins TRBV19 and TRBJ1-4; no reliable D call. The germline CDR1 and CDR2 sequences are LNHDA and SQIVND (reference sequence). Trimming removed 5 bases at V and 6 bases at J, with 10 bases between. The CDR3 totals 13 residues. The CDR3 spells CASSLGIDEKLFF. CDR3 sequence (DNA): TGTGCCAGTAGTCTGGGAATTGATGAAAAACTGTTTTTT.

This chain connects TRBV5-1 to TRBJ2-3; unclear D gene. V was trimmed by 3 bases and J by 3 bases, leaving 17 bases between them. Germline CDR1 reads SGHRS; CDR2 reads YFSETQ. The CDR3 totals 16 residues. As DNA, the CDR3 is TGCGCCAGCAGCTCGGCCTTAGTCCTTGGTACAGATACGCAGTATTTT. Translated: CASSSALVLGTDTQYF. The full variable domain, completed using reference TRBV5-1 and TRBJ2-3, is KAGVTQTPRYLIKTRGQQVTLSCSPISGHRSVSWYQQTPGQGLQFLFEYFSETQRNKGNFPGRFSGRQFSNSRSEMNVSTLELGDSALYLCASSSALVLGTDTQYFGPGTRLTVL.

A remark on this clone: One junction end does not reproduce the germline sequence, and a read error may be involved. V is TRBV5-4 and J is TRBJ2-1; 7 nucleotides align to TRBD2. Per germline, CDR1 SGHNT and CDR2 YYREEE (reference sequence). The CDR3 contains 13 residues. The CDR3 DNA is TGTGCCAGCAGCTTAAGGGACTACGATGAGCAGTTCTTC. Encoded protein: CASSLRDYDEQFF.

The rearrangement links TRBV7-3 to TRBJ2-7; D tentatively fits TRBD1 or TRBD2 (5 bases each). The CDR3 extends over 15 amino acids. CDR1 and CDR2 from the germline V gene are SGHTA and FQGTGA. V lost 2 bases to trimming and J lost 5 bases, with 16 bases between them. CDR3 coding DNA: TGTGCCAGCAGCTTATACGGGGCTGGCACTGACGAGCAGTACTTC. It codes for CASSLYGAGTDEQYF. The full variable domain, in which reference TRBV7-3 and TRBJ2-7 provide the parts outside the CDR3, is GAGVSQTPSNKVTEKGKYVELRCDPISGHTALYWYRQSLGQGPEFLIYFQGTGAADDSGLPNDRFFAVRPEGSVSTLKIQRTERGDSAVYLCASSLYGAGTDEQYFGPGTRLTVT.

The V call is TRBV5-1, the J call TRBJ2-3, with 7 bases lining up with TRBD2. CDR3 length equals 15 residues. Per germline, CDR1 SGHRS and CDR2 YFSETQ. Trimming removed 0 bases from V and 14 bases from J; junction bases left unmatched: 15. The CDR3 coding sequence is TGCGCCAGCAGCTTGGAGGGTCTGTCGCGGGAGTATCGGTATTTT. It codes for CASSLEGLSREYRYF. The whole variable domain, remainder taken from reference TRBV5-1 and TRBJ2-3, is KAGVTQTPRYLIKTRGQQVTLSCSPISGHRSVSWYQQTPGQGLQFLFEYFSETQRNKGNFPGRFSGRQFSNSRSEMNVSTLELGDSALYLCASSLEGLSREYRYFGPGTRLTVL.